The clone carrying this T cell receptor (beta chain) was detected once. The data derive from a study of blood T cell repertoires in COVID-19. Study as a whole: Researchers got acute and convalescent COVID-19 samples from the United States, Italy and Spain.

Profiling relied on immunoSEQ multiplex PCR, and the TCRdb table lists in-frame clones only, not all of them. In the table there are 200,000 or so clones, roughly four fifths of which are singletons. This CDR3 spans 14 amino acids. Germline CDR1 is LNHDA and CDR2 is SQIVND (reference sequence). Trimming cost V 3 bases and J 4 bases; bases outside gene matches: 4. The sequenced material came from peripheral blood. The receptor was isolated from a man aged 25-45 years with active or convalescent COVID-19. V usage is TRBV19 and J usage is TRBJ2-5; TRBD2 agrees at 8 bases. In nucleotides, the CDR3 is TGTGCCAGTAGTATGGGACTAGTAGGAGAGACCCAGTACTTC. Protein product: CASSMGLVGETQYF. Looking up the rest from reference TRBV19 and TRBJ2-5 gives the full variable domain: DGGITQSPKYLFRKEGQNVTLSCEQNLNHDAMYWYRQDPGQGLRLIYYSQIVNDFQKGDIAEGYSVSREKKESFPLTVTSAQKNPTAFYLCASSMGLVGETQYFGPGTRLLVL.